The clone carrying this TCR beta chain was seen a handful of times. These data originate in a study of T cells after yellow fever vaccination. Study conclusions and caveats: Peaking faster, on day 5 versus 15, the secondary response was nonetheless weaker. Clones that expanded after primary vaccination mostly reappeared after the booster (just under 98% CD4, approximately 85% CD8).

TCRdb reprocessed the 5' RACE reads with MiXCR, giving one entry per CDR3 protein. This repertoire shows tens of thousands of distinct CDR3 sequences, 6.3% found once; its top ten account for 25%. The material sequenced was PBMCs, either bulk or a sorted T-cell subset (CD4+, CD8+, memory, or dextramer-sorted; not recorded which), taken on the day of the yellow fever booster vaccination. This receptor was taken from a man younger than 40 who received the YFV17D yellow fever vaccine.

The CDR3 region is CSAERLAGGYNEQFF. The CDR3 bases are TGCAGTGCTGAACGACTAGCGGGGGGGTACAATGAGCAGTTCTTC. The chain carries TRBV20-1 and TRBJ2-1; 14 bases agree with TRBD2. The V segment lost 5 bases and the J segment 4 bases; nucleotides outside the gene matches: 4. Germline assignment: CDR1 DFQATT and CDR2 SNEGSKA (reference sequence). The CDR3 loop spans 15 amino acids.